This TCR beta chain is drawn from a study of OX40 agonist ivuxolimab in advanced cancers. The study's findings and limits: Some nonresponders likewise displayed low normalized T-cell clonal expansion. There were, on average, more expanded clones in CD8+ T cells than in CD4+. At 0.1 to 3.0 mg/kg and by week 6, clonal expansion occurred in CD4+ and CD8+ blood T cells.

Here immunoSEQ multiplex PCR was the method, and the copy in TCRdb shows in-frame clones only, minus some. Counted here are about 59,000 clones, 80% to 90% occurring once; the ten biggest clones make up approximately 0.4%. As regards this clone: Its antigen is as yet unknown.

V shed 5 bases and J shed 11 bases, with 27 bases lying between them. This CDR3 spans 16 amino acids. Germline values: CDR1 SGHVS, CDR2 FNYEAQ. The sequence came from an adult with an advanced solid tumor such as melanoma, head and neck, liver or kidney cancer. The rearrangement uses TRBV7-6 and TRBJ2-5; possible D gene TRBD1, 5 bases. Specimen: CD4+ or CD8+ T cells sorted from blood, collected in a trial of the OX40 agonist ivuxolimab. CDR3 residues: CASSNTLDSARVGQYF. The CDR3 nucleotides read TGTGCCAGCAGCAATACCCTTGACAGCGCCCGTGTTGGGCAGTACTTC.